A selection of T cell receptor beta chains follows, all from one sample in a study of blood T cell repertoires in COVID-19. Here immunoSEQ multiplex PCR was the method, and the copy in TCRdb shows in-frame clones only, minus some. The sample lists roughly 200,000 clones, roughly 85% seen once, with 15% to 20% in the top ten. The sample taken for sequencing was PBMCs or T cells enriched from blood (not recorded which). Receptors were obtained from a man aged 40-49 years who had recovered from COVID-19. Both conserved end residues are part of each CDR3. The D gene is left open where the match is weak. Clone size is shown for a subset of rows, as once, few, many or a class of expanded clone.

clone_size d_call j_call v_call cdr3_nt cdr3_aa
- TRBD2 TRBJ2-5 TRBV11-2 TGTGCCAGCAGCTTAGATCCGGGACTAGCGGGAGTAGAGACCCAGTACTTC CASSLDPGLAGVETQYF
- TRBD1 TRBJ2-2 TRBV7-9 TGTGCCAGCAGCAGGGACAGGGGAGGCACCGGGGAGCTGTTTTTT CASSRDRGGTGELFF
- - TRBJ1-1 TRBV12-3/TRBV12-4 TGTGCCAGCAGTCCCACAGGGAACACTGAAGCTTTCTTT CASSPTGNTEAFF
once - TRBJ1-5 TRBV4-1 TGCGCCAGCAGCCAAAATATCAACAATCCCAATCAGCCCCAGCATTTT CASSQNINNPNQPQHF
- - TRBJ2-5 TRBV20-1 TGCAGTGCTAGTGGGGGAAAGAGGGACCAAGAGACCCAGTACTTC CSASGGKRDQETQYF
- - TRBJ2-3 TRBV7-3 TGTGCCAGCAGCTTTAGAGGGACTAGCACAGATACGCAGTATTTT CASSFRGTSTDTQYF
- TRBD1 TRBJ2-2 TRBV5-5 TGTGCCAGCAGCTTGGAGACAGGGCAAAGGACCGGGGAGCTGTTTTTT CASSLETGQRTGELFF
- - TRBJ2-1 TRBV11-2 TGTGCCAGCAGCTTAGAAGCGGGCGATTACAATGAGCAGTTCTTC CASSLEAGDYNEQFF
few TRBD2 TRBJ2-2 TRBV10-3 TGTGCCACTACTCCCACTAGCGGGAGGGCGAACACCGGGGAGCTGTTTTTT CATTPTSGRANTGELFF
- TRBD1 TRBJ1-5 TRBV2 TGTGCCAGCAGTGAAGGGGGCAGGGGGCGAAGTCAGCCCCAGCATTTT CASSEGGRGRSQPQHF
once TRBD1 TRBJ1-1 TRBV5-4 TGTGCCAGCAGCCCGAAGGACAGGGCGAACACTGAAGCTTTCTTT CASSPKDRANTEAFF
- - TRBJ1-1 TRBV2 TGTGCCAGCAGTGCCGGCAAGTTGGGCAGGGTCAACACTGAAGCTTTCTTT CASSAGKLGRVNTEAFF
- TRBD2 TRBJ2-5 TRBV7-8 TGTGCCAGCAGCTGGACTAGCGGGAGAACGGAGACCCAGTACTTC CASSWTSGRTETQYF
- TRBD1 TRBJ1-5 TRBV10-2 TGCGCCAGCAGCTTAGGGACAGACACGGGCCAGCCCCAGCATTTT CASSLGTDTGQPQHF
many - TRBJ2-7 TRBV18 TGTGCCAGCTCACCACTGATCCCATCGAGCTCCTACGAGCAGTACTTC CASSPLIPSSSYEQYF
- - TRBJ2-5 TRBV27 TGTGCCAGCGGTCCTCTAGCGAGGGGAGAGACCCAGTACTTC CASGPLARGETQYF
- - TRBJ1-1 TRBV7-9 TGTGCCAGCAGCCTGCTTGGACAGCCTCCCGAAGCTTTCTTT CASSLLGQPPEAFF
- - TRBJ1-3 TRBV28 TGTGCCAGCAGTTTTTGGGAGGATGGAAACACCATATATTTT CASSFWEDGNTIYF
- - TRBJ1-4 TRBV11-3 TGTGCCAGCAGCTTACTCCGAAACTCAACTAATGAAAAACTGTTTTTT CASSLLRNSTNEKLFF
- - TRBJ2-3 TRBV13 TGTGCCAGCAGGCAAGGAGTGGATACGCAGTATTTT CASRQGVDTQYF
- - TRBJ2-1 TRBV5-4 TGTGCCAGCAGCCTTAGTCGCAATGAGCAGTTCTTC CASSLSRNEQFF
- TRBD1 TRBJ2-7 TRBV7-8 TGTGCCAGCAGCTTACCTCGGGCGACAGGGAGCTACGAGCAGTACTTC CASSLPRATGSYEQYF
- - TRBJ1-4 TRBV3-1/TRBV3-2 TGTGCCAGCAGCCAATATGCAACTAATGAAAAACTGTTTTTT CASSQYATNEKLFF
- TRBD1 TRBJ1-5 TRBV4-1 TGCGCCAGCAGCCAGGACAGGGGACCCAATCAGCCCCAGCATTTT CASSQDRGPNQPQHF
- - TRBJ2-7 TRBV11-2 TGTGCCAGCAGCTATTCGGGAAACGTCGGGGATGAGCAGTACTTC CASSYSGNVGDEQYF
- TRBD2 TRBJ2-1 TRBV5-4 TGTGCCAGCAGCTTAGGGCTAGCGGGAATGAATGAGCAGTTCTTC CASSLGLAGMNEQFF
once - TRBJ1-3 TRBV19 TGTGCCAGTAGTCCCAAATCCCGGTCCTCTGGAAACACCATATATTTT CASSPKSRSSGNTIYF
once - TRBJ2-3 TRBV9 TGTGCCAGCAGCCTGACAGTGGGTGAGGGCACAGATACGCAGTATTTT CASSLTVGEGTDTQYF
once TRBD1 TRBJ1-4 TRBV10-1 TGCGCCAGCAGTCACTACCGGGACAGGGGGTCGGCAACTAATGAAAAACTGTTTTTT CASSHYRDRGSATNEKLFF
- TRBD1 TRBJ2-3 TRBV5-4 TGTGCCAGCAGCTCGCGACAGGGAGCAGATACGCAGTATTTT CASSSRQGADTQYF
- - TRBJ2-4 TRBV5-1 TGCGCCAGCAGGTCATCCCAAGCGGGAGCCAAAAACATTCAGTACTTC CASRSSQAGAKNIQYF
- - TRBJ1-2 TRBV10-3 TGTGCCATCAGACCGCCAGACTATGGCTACACCTTC CAIRPPDYGYTF
- - TRBJ2-3 TRBV11-2 TGTGCCAGCAGCTTACACAGAGATACGCAGTATTTT CASSLHRDTQYF
- TRBD2 TRBJ2-3 TRBV12-5 TGTGCTAGTGGGATGGGACTAGCGGGAGAGGGAGATACGCAGTATTTT CASGMGLAGEGDTQYF
- TRBD1 TRBJ2-7 TRBV5-6 TGTGCCAGCAGTTCCGGGACAGGGATCTACGAGCAGTACTTC CASSSGTGIYEQYF
few TRBD2 TRBJ2-7 TRBV2 TGTGCCAGCGGGGGACTAGCGGGAGGGCTCGAGCAGTACTTC CASGGLAGGLEQYF
few - TRBJ1-5 TRBV19 TGTGCCAGTAGTATATTAGGGGTCTCTCAGCCCCAGCATTTT CASSILGVSQPQHF
- TRBD1 TRBJ2-7 TRBV6-2/TRBV6-3 TGTGCCAGCAGTTACTCGGCGGACAGGGGGAAGCGGGATGAGGACGAGCAGTACTTC CASSYSADRGKRDEDEQYF
- - TRBJ1-2 TRBV18 TGTGCCAGCTCACCACTCACAGATGGCTACACCTTC CASSPLTDGYTF
- TRBD2 TRBJ2-7 TRBV9 TGTGCCAGCAGCCCCCGAGCGGGGAACTCCTACGAGCAGTACTTC CASSPRAGNSYEQYF
- - TRBJ2-1 TRBV27 TGTGCCAGCAGCCATCTAGCGCCCTACCGAAGAGGGTCCTACAATGAGCAGTTCTTC CASSHLAPYRRGSYNEQFF
- TRBD1 TRBJ1-3 TRBV9 TGTGCCAGCAGCGTAGGTTCGGGACAGGGGGCGGCTGGAAACACCATATATTTT CASSVGSGQGAAGNTIYF
- TRBD2 TRBJ2-7 TRBV2 TGTGCCAGCACCTGGACTAGCGGCTCCTCCTACGAGCAGTACTTC CASTWTSGSSYEQYF
- TRBD2 TRBJ2-5 TRBV11-2 TGTGCCAGCAGCTTAGTGGTGACTAGCGGGTTCCAAGAGACCCAGTACTTC CASSLVVTSGFQETQYF
- TRBD2 TRBJ2-3 TRBV6-2/TRBV6-3 TGTGCCAGCAGTTACGGGGACGGGGGGGTCACAGATACGCAGTATTTT CASSYGDGGVTDTQYF
- TRBD2 TRBJ2-1 TRBV4-1 TGCGCCAGCAGCCAGAACCCGAGCGGGAGCTACAATGAGCAGTTCTTC CASSQNPSGSYNEQFF
- - TRBJ1-5 TRBV5-1 TGCGCCAGCAGCTTAAACAGAGATTATAGCAATCAGCCCCAGCATTTT CASSLNRDYSNQPQHF
- - TRBJ2-1 TRBV6-2/TRBV6-3 TGTGCCAGCAGTTACTCTGACTATCAAATCCAGTTCTTC CASSYSDYQIQFF
many TRBD1 TRBJ1-6 TRBV3-1/TRBV3-2 TGTGCCAGCAGCCTCGGACAGGGTAATTCACCCCTCCACTTT CASSLGQGNSPLHF
many TRBD1 TRBJ1-2 TRBV19 TGTGCCAGTAGTATAGTCGGAGGGGGCAACTATGGCTACACCTTC CASSIVGGGNYGYTF
- TRBD1 TRBJ1-5 TRBV7-2 TGTGCCAGCAGCTTAGTCGGGACAGATGATCAGCCCCAGCATTTT CASSLVGTDDQPQHF
- - TRBJ1-3 TRBV2 TGTGCCAGCAGTGGGCCGAATAAAGGAAACACCATATATTTT CASSGPNKGNTIYF
- - TRBJ1-2 TRBV13 TGTGCCAGCAGCTTAGGAGGCCAGGTATCGGAAGGCTACACCTTC CASSLGGQVSEGYTF
- - TRBJ2-5 TRBV4-2 TGTGCCAGCAGCCAAGAGGGACCCGGGGGTCAAGAGACCCAGTACTTC CASSQEGPGGQETQYF
- - TRBJ2-7 TRBV25-1 TGTGCCAGCAAAAGCGCCGGCTACGAGCAGTACTTC CASKSAGYEQYF
once TRBD1 TRBJ1-2 TRBV11-1 TGTGCCAGCAGCTACCCGGGACAGGGGCGCTATGGCTACACCTTC CASSYPGQGRYGYTF
once TRBD2 TRBJ2-7 TRBV11-2 TGTGCCAGCAGCTTAGAGATAGCGGGTCTCTACGAGCAGTACTTC CASSLEIAGLYEQYF
- TRBD1 TRBJ2-5 TRBV5-1 TGCGCCAGCAGGAAGACAGGGGGCGCGGAGGAGACCCAGTACTTC CASRKTGGAEETQYF
- - TRBJ2-7 TRBV3-1/TRBV3-2 TGTGCCAGCAGCCAAGTATCCGAGCAGTACTTC CASSQVSEQYF
once - TRBJ1-2 TRBV28 TGTGCCAGCAGTTTACAGGGTCGCTATGGCTACACCTTC CASSLQGRYGYTF